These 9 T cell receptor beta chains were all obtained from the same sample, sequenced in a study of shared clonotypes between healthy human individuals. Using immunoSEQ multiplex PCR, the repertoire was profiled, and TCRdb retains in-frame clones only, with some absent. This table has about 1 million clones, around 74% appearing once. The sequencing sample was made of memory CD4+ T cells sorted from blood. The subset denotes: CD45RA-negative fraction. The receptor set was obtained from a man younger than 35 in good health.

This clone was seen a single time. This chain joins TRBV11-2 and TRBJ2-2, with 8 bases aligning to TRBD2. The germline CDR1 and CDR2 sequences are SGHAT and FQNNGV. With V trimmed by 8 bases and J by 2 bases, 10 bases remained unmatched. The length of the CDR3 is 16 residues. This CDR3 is CASHPRGGVNTGELFF. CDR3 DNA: TGTGCCAGCCACCCACGGGGGGGTGTTAACACCGGGGAGCTGTTTTTT.

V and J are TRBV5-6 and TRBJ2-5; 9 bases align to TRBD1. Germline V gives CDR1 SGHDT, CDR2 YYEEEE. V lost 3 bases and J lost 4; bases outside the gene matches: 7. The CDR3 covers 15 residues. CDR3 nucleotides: TGTGCCAGCAGCTCGACAGGGGGGATCGGAGAGACCCAGTACTTC. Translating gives CASSSTGGIGETQYF. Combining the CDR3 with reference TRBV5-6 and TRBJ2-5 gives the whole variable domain DAGVTQSPTHLIKTRGQQVTLRCSPKSGHDTVSWYQQALGQGPQFIFQYYEEEERQRGNFPDRFSGHQFPNYSSELNVNALLLGDSALYLCASSSTGGIGETQYFGPGTRLLVL.

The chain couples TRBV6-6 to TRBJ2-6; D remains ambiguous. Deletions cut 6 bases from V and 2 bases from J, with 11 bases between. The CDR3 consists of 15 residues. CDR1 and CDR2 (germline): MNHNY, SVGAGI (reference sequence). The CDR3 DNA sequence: TGTGCCAGCAGCACTACCGGAACTGGGGCCAACGTCCTGACTTTC. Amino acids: CASSTTGTGANVLTF.

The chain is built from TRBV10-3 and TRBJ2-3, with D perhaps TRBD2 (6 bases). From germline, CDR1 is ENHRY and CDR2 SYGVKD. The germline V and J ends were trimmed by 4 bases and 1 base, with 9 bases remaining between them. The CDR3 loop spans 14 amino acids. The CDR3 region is CAISGAGRTDTQYF. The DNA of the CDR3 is TGTGCCATCAGTGGGGCGGGACGCACAGATACGCAGTATTTT.

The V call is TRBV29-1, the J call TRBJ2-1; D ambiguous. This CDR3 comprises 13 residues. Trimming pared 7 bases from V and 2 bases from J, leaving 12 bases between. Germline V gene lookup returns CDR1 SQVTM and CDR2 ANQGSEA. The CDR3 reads CSASPPTYNEQFF. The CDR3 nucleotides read TGCAGCGCTAGTCCCCCCACCTACAATGAGCAGTTCTTC.

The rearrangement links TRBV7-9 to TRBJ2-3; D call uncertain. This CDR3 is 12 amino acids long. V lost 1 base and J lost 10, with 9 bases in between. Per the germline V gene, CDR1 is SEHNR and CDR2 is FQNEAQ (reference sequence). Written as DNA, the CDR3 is TGTGCCAGCAGCTTAGGGTCGGGTCCGCAGTATTTT. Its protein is CASSLGSGPQYF.

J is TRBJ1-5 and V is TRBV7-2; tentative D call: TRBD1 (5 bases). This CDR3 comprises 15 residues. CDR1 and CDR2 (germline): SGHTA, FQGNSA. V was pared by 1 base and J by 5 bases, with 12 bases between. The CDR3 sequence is CASSLGRGGDQPQHF. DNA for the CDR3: TGTGCCAGCAGCTTAGGTCGGGGGGGGGATCAGCCCCAGCATTTT.

The CDR3 DNA sequence: TGCGCCAGCAGTGAGTCGAGCAGGGCGAAGAATGAGCAGTTCTTC. The encoded protein is CASSESSRAKNEQFF. This chain connects TRBV10-1 to TRBJ2-1; D may be TRBD1 (5 bases). The germline V gene has CDR1 WNHNN and CDR2 SYGVQD (reference sequence). The ends were cut back, 0 bases at V and 7 bases at J, with 13 bases in the middle. The CDR3 covers 15 residues.

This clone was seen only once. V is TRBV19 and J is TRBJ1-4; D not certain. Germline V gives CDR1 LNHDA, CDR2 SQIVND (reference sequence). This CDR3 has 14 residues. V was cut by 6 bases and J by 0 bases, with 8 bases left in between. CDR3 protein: CASRPLTTNEKLFF. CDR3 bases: TGTGCCAGTAGACCTTTAACAACTAATGAAAAACTGTTTTTT.